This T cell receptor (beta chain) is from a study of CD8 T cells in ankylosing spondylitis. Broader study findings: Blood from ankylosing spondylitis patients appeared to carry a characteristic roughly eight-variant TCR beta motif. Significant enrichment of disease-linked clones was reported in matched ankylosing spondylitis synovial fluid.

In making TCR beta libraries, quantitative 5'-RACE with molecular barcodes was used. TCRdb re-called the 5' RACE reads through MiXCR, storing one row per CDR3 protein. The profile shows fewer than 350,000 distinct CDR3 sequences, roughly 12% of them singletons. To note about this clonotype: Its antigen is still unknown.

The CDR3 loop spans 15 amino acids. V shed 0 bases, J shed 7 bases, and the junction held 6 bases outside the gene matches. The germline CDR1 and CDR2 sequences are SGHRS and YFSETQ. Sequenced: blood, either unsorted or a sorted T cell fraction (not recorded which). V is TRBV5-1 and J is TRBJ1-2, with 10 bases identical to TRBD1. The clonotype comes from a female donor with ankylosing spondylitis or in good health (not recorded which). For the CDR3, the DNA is TGCGCCAGCAGCTTGGCGACAGGGGGCTCGGGTGGCTACACCTTC. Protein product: CASSLATGGSGGYTF.